These 6 T cell receptor beta chains share one sample of origin, sequenced in a study of regulatory T cells in long-lasting Graves disease. Time point given: newly diagnosed GD, antithyroid drugs for less than 3 months. Extracted PBMC RNA gave rise to the TCR library. For TCR beta, libraries came from iRepertoire HTBI primers and Arm-PCR of CDR3 regions. TCRdb re-called the multiplex PCR reads with MiXCR, one entry per CDR3 protein. The data show 400,000 to 450,000 distinct CDR3 sequences, about 16% seen once. In addition, the sample was reused for a study of T cells in Graves' hyperthyroidism and ophthalmopathy.

The specimen was peripheral blood mononuclear cells (PBMCs), collected at new diagnosis, from a patient treated with antithyroid drugs. The receptors were gathered from a woman in her thirties with Graves disease.

This clonotype was seen a few times. V is TRBV6-5 and J is TRBJ1-2; D is perhaps TRBD1 (6 bases). Germline-derived CDR1 and CDR2 are MNHEY and SVGAGI. The ends were cut back, 4 bases at V and 4 bases at J, with 10 bases in the middle. The CDR3 consists of 13 residues. The CDR3 sequence: CASSFPTGYGYTF. In nucleotides, the CDR3 is TGTGCCAGCAGTTTCCCGACAGGCTATGGCTACACCTTC.

This clonotype was counted between two and nine times. The CDR3 here is CASSLTGGGRGDEQFF. In nucleotides, the CDR3 is TGTGCCAGCAGCCTTACTGGGGGGGGGCGCGGGGATGAGCAGTTCTTC. This chain connects TRBV9 to TRBJ2-1; perhaps TRBD2 as D (7 bases). This CDR3 is built from 16 residues. Germline CDR1 is SGDLS and CDR2 is YYNGEE. V was trimmed by 4 bases and J by 8 bases, leaving 22 bases between them.

This clonotype has a count of ten or more. This sequence joins TRBV11-2 and TRBJ2-5, with D possibly matching TRBD2 (6 bases). The CDR3 extends over 13 amino acids. Trimming pared 8 bases from V and 7 bases from J, leaving 17 bases between. Germline V gene lookup returns CDR1 SGHAT and CDR2 FQNNGV. The CDR3, as DNA: TGTGCCAGCCAGCGGTTTTCGGGGGTGACCCAGTACTTC. It encodes CASQRFSGVTQYF.

V gene TRBV5-6 combines with J gene TRBJ1-5; D is possibly TRBD1 (6 bases). The length of the CDR3 is 16 residues. Germline V gene lookup returns CDR1 SGHDT and CDR2 YYEEEE. V was pared by 4 bases and J by 7 bases, with 21 bases between. The CDR3 spells CASSGGGHSRGQPQHF. CDR3 sequence (DNA): TGTGCCAGCAGCGGGGGGGGGCACAGCCGGGGGCAGCCCCAGCATTTT.

This clonotype was detected ten times or more. The CDR3, as DNA: TGTGCCAGCAGCTTAGGTCTAGCGGGAGTGTCCCGTTCGGGTGAGCAGTTCTTC. The encoded protein is CASSLGLAGVSRSGEQFF. This chain uses TRBV7-2 with TRBJ2-1, with 10 bases lining up with TRBD2. The CDR3 spans 18 residues. The junction had 15 bases not matched to a gene; V was cut back by 1 base and J by 9 bases. Looked up from germline, CDR1 is SGHTA and CDR2 is FQGNSA.

This clonotype has only a few counts. The CDR3, as DNA: TGCGCCAGCAGCCATGGACTAGCGGACCCCTGGGAATACGAGCAGTACTTC. Translation gives CASSHGLADPWEYEQYF. The chain has TRBV4-3 and TRBJ2-7, with 10 bases lining up with TRBD2. This CDR3 has 17 residues. CDR1 and CDR2 (germline): LGHNA, YSLEER. J lost 4 bases, V lost 3 bases, and 12 bases had no gene match.